The 9 T cell receptor beta chains in this list originate from one sample, sequenced in a study of T cell responses to AZD1222 COVID-19 vaccine. Only in-frame clones appear in the TCRdb table, and some are missing; sequencing was by immunoSEQ multiplex PCR. This sample yields roughly 130,000 clones, of which just over 85% are seen a single time; roughly 7.4% belongs to the top ten. Material: peripheral blood, obtained on day 0 of AZD1222 vaccination. The origin of the receptors is an adult in good health.

CDR3 nucleotide sequence: TGTGCCAGCAGGGCGCTTTCCCAAGAGACCCAGTACTTC. It is translated as CASRALSQETQYF. V is TRBV5-5 and J is TRBJ2-5; no definite D call. The germline V gene has CDR1 SGHKS and CDR2 YYEKEE (reference sequence). V was cut by 5 bases and J by 1 base, with 9 bases left in between. This CDR3 spans 13 amino acids.

The chain uses TRBV12-3 or TRBV12-4 and TRBJ2-7, with 8 bases lining up with TRBD1. This CDR3 is 13 amino acids long. J gave up 2 bases and V 5 bases, and 2 bases lay outside the gene matches. As DNA, the CDR3 is TGTGCCAGCAGTCCGGGACAGGCCTACGAGCAGTACTTC. As protein: CASSPGQAYEQYF.

The rearrangement uses TRBV28 and TRBJ1-6; D uncertain. In germline, CDR1 is MDHEN, CDR2 SYDVKM. V lost 2 bases and J 7 bases, leaving 6 bases between the germline ends. This CDR3 comprises 13 residues. The CDR3 here is CASSLPINSPLHF. CDR3 nucleotide sequence: TGTGCCAGCAGTTTACCTATAAATTCACCCCTCCACTTT.

The chain recombines TRBV9 with TRBJ2-1; 13 bases align to TRBD2. This CDR3 has 19 residues. In germline, CDR1 is SGDLS, CDR2 YYNGEE. V gave up 0 bases and J gave up 7 bases; unmatched junction bases: 13. The CDR3 loop reads CASSVAGLAGALLSNEQFF. CDR3 nucleotides: TGTGCCAGCAGCGTAGCTGGACTAGCGGGAGCGCTCCTCAGTAATGAGCAGTTCTTC.

The chain combines TRBV7-2 with TRBJ2-7; TRBD1 aligns across 7 bases. This CDR3 spans 17 amino acids. Per germline, CDR1 SGHTA and CDR2 FQGNSA. The V and J ends lost 7 bases and 2 bases, in that order; junction bases with no gene match: 17. CDR3 sequence: CASTSRSATGTAYEQYF. CDR3 DNA sequence: TGTGCCAGCACCTCTCGATCTGCCACCGGGACAGCCTACGAGCAGTACTTC.

The chain carries TRBV7-2 and TRBJ1-3; 11 positions agree with TRBD1. This CDR3 is built from 16 residues. The germline V gene encodes CDR1 SGHTA and CDR2 FQGNSA. J was trimmed by 2 bases and V by 6 bases; bases with no gene match: 6. The CDR3 here is CASRPPGQGAGNTIYF. CDR3 in DNA: TGTGCCAGCAGGCCTCCGGGACAGGGGGCTGGAAACACCATATATTTT.

The sample holds one count of this clone. This CDR3 is CSVGLQTNYGYTF. In DNA, the CDR3 is TGCAGCGTTGGGTTACAGACTAACTATGGCTACACCTTC. The rearrangement uses TRBV29-1 and TRBJ1-2; unclear D gene. The CDR3 has 13 amino acids. CDR1 is SQVTM and CDR2 is ANQGSEA in the germline V gene. The V end lost 4 bases, the J end lost 0 bases, and 9 bases lay between the germline ends.

This CDR3 is CASSEAPGELRRGYTF. The DNA of the CDR3 is TGTGCCAGCAGTGAAGCGCCAGGGGAACTCCGTAGAGGCTACACCTTC. This chain joins TRBV6-1 and TRBJ1-2, with a tentative D call TRBD1 (6 bases). There are 16 residues in the CDR3. The V end was cut by 0 bases, the J end by 8 bases, with 19 bases between. Germline V lookup: CDR1 MNHNS, CDR2 SASEGT.

The rearrangement uses TRBV10-3 and TRBJ2-7; D is ambiguous. V dropped 0 bases and J dropped 6 bases, with 9 bases sitting between them. The CDR3 consists of 13 residues. Germline V lookup: CDR1 ENHRY, CDR2 SYGVKD. CDR3 sequence (DNA): TGTGCCATCAGTGAGTCCCCGGGTGGCGAGCAGTACTTC. As protein: CAISESPGGEQYF.